The rows below give T cell receptor beta chains drawn from one sample of a study of tumor-infiltrating lymphocytes in localized non-small cell lung cancer. Repertoires were generated with immunoSEQ multiplex PCR, while TCRdb's copy carries only in-frame clones and drops some. The sample shows roughly 16,000 clones, approximately 80% of them seen only once. The sequenced material came from lung tumor tissue. The receptors shown here come from a human donor with non-small cell lung cancer. CDR3s include the opening cysteine and the closing phenylalanine or tryptophan. Fields, in order: clone size, J gene, V gene, D gene, CDR3 DNA, CDR3 protein. D genes are given only for firm matches. The size of a clone is reported for some rows only, either as once, few or many, or as a class for expanded clones.

abundance: NA
j_gene: TRBJ2-3
v_gene: TRBV5-1
d_gene: TRBD2
CDR3nt: TGCGCCAGCAGCTCGGGACTAGCGGAAACAGATACGCAGTATTTT
CDR3aa: CASSSGLAETDTQYF

abundance: NA
j_gene: TRBJ2-5
v_gene: TRBV5-1
d_gene: NA
CDR3nt: TGCGCCAGCAGCTTGGGAGGCGGGTCGGAAGAGACCCAGTACTTC
CDR3aa: CASSLGGGSEETQYF

abundance: few
j_gene: TRBJ1-4
v_gene: TRBV19
d_gene: TRBD1
CDR3nt: TGTGCCAGTAGTACCGAGACAGGGAGAGGTAATGAAAAACTGTTTTTT
CDR3aa: CASSTETGRGNEKLFF

abundance: NA
j_gene: TRBJ2-1
v_gene: TRBV28
d_gene: NA
CDR3nt: TGTGCCAGCAGTTTATCGGGATCCTACAATGAGCAGTTCTTC
CDR3aa: CASSLSGSYNEQFF

abundance: NA
j_gene: TRBJ2-7
v_gene: TRBV5-1
d_gene: NA
CDR3nt: TGCGCCAGCAGCTTGGAACAGGTAAGGGCCAACTACGAGCAGTACTTC
CDR3aa: CASSLEQVRANYEQYF

abundance: NA
j_gene: TRBJ2-7
v_gene: TRBV4-3
d_gene: NA
CDR3nt: TGCGCCAGCAGCCAAGGTCTTGCGGGGATACCCTACGAGCAGTACTTC
CDR3aa: CASSQGLAGIPYEQYF

abundance: NA
j_gene: TRBJ2-5
v_gene: TRBV5-1
d_gene: TRBD2
CDR3nt: TGCGCCAGCAGCTTGGCGGGGGGTCAAGAGACCCAGTACTTC
CDR3aa: CASSLAGGQETQYF

abundance: NA
j_gene: TRBJ1-2
v_gene: TRBV7-2
d_gene: NA
CDR3nt: TGTGCCAGCAGCCCCCAGGGAAACTATGGCTACACCTTC
CDR3aa: CASSPQGNYGYTF

abundance: NA
j_gene: TRBJ2-5
v_gene: TRBV5-4
d_gene: TRBD2
CDR3nt: TGTGCCAGCAGCTTGGCAATCAGCGGGGGGGCTTGGGAGACCCAGTACTTC
CDR3aa: CASSLAISGGAWETQYF

abundance: NA
j_gene: TRBJ2-3
v_gene: TRBV30
d_gene: TRBD2
CDR3nt: TGTGCCTCTAGCGGGAGCTCAGATACGCAGTATTTT
CDR3aa: CASSGSSDTQYF

abundance: medium-sized
j_gene: TRBJ2-1
v_gene: TRBV6-5
d_gene: TRBD2
CDR3nt: TGTGCCAGCACCCTGGGGGCTAGCGGGAGTAATGAGCAGTTCTTC
CDR3aa: CASTLGASGSNEQFF

abundance: NA
j_gene: TRBJ2-4
v_gene: TRBV10-1
d_gene: TRBD2
CDR3nt: TGCGCCAGCAGTCCCGGGACTAGCGGGGTCTCCAAAAACATTCAGTACTTC
CDR3aa: CASSPGTSGVSKNIQYF

abundance: NA
j_gene: TRBJ2-3
v_gene: TRBV5-1
d_gene: NA
CDR3nt: TGCGCCAGCAGCTTAGGAGGGGCAGATACGCAGTATTTT
CDR3aa: CASSLGGADTQYF

abundance: few
j_gene: TRBJ2-2
v_gene: TRBV7-3
d_gene: NA
CDR3nt: TGTGCCAGCAGCTTTGACAGGAACACCGGGGAGCTGTTTTTT
CDR3aa: CASSFDRNTGELFF

abundance: NA
j_gene: TRBJ1-1
v_gene: TRBV19
d_gene: NA
CDR3nt: TGTGCCAGTAGTATAGATTTCCGACGGCTAGAAGCTTTCTTT
CDR3aa: CASSIDFRRLEAFF

abundance: NA
j_gene: TRBJ2-7
v_gene: TRBV10-2
d_gene: NA
CDR3nt: TGCGCCAGCAGGCCAATGGGGGGCCCCTACGAGCAGTACTTC
CDR3aa: CASRPMGGPYEQYF

abundance: NA
j_gene: TRBJ2-7
v_gene: TRBV30
d_gene: TRBD1
CDR3nt: TGTGCCTGGAGAATTCGAGGCCTAACAGGGGTTCAAGGCGAGCAGTACTTC
CDR3aa: CAWRIRGLTGVQGEQYF

abundance: NA
j_gene: TRBJ2-1
v_gene: TRBV7-2
d_gene: TRBD2
CDR3nt: TGTGCCAGCAGGCGGGAGCTCTCCTACAATGAGCAGTTCTTC
CDR3aa: CASRRELSYNEQFF

abundance: NA
j_gene: TRBJ1-1
v_gene: TRBV7-2
d_gene: NA
CDR3nt: TGTGCCAGCAGCCCTCATGCGGGAAACACTGAAGCTTTCTTT
CDR3aa: CASSPHAGNTEAFF

abundance: NA
j_gene: TRBJ1-2
v_gene: TRBV28
d_gene: NA
CDR3nt: TGTGCCAGCAGTTTCACCGGTGGCTACACCTTC
CDR3aa: CASSFTGGYTF

abundance: NA
j_gene: TRBJ1-1
v_gene: TRBV5-6
d_gene: NA
CDR3nt: TGTGCCAGCAGCTTCAGGGGAGGGTCGGACACTGAAGCTTTCTTT
CDR3aa: CASSFRGGSDTEAFF

abundance: NA
j_gene: TRBJ1-4
v_gene: TRBV6-4
d_gene: TRBD1
CDR3nt: TGTGCCAGCAGTGACTCGACAGGGACCAATGAAAAACTGTTTTTT
CDR3aa: CASSDSTGTNEKLFF

abundance: NA
j_gene: TRBJ1-2
v_gene: TRBV5-1
d_gene: NA
CDR3nt: TGCGCCAGCAGCTTGGAGGCAGGGGCGGGCTATGGCTACACCTTC
CDR3aa: CASSLEAGAGYGYTF

abundance: NA
j_gene: TRBJ2-1
v_gene: TRBV2
d_gene: NA
CDR3nt: TGTGCCAGCAGGTCGGGCGGAGTCAATGAGCAGTTCTTC
CDR3aa: CASRSGGVNEQFF

abundance: NA
j_gene: TRBJ1-3
v_gene: TRBV27
d_gene: NA
CDR3nt: TGTGCCAGCAGTGCCGGGACGGACTTAATCTCTGGAAACACCATATATTTT
CDR3aa: CASSAGTDLISGNTIYF

abundance: NA
j_gene: TRBJ1-3
v_gene: TRBV7-6
d_gene: NA
CDR3nt: TGTGCCAGCAGTCCAATCACTGGAAACACCATATATTTT
CDR3aa: CASSPITGNTIYF

abundance: NA
j_gene: TRBJ2-1
v_gene: TRBV9
d_gene: TRBD2
CDR3nt: TGTGCCAGCAGCGCCCAAGCGGGGGGGAATTTCCATGAGCAGTTCTTC
CDR3aa: CASSAQAGGNFHEQFF

abundance: once
j_gene: TRBJ2-3
v_gene: TRBV15
d_gene: TRBD2
CDR3nt: TGTGCCACCAGCAGCGGGAATAGCGGGGGGGCGGCAGATACGCAGTATTTT
CDR3aa: CATSSGNSGGAADTQYF